This entry lists 3 T cell receptor beta chains sequenced from one sample in a study of cytomegalovirus exposure and HLA in healthy donors (dated by TCRdb to the late 2010s). Libraries were made using the immunoSEQ multiplex PCR assay. For the multiplex PCR, a mixture combining 60 forward primers for TCR Vbeta segments and 13 reverse primers for TCR Jbeta segments was used. TCRdb's version of the immuneACCESS table is confined to in-frame rearrangements and falls short of the full clone set. An unresolved V gene accounts for under half of the shortfall where checked; the remainder is of unknown origin. This sample has about 120,000 clones in its table, and around 74% of those were observed once. Of the sample, 30% is held by the ten largest clones. Input material: PBMCs. These receptors were taken from a man between 60 and 75 years old in good health and CMV-seropositive.

V and J are TRBV5-6 and TRBJ1-3; D unresolved. CDR3 length equals 14 residues. Germline V gene lookup returns CDR1 SGHDT and CDR2 YYEEEE. V was cut by 1 base and J by 1 base, with 6 bases left in between. The CDR3 nucleotides read TGTGCCAGCAGCTTGTATATTTCTGGAAACACCATATATTTT. Translated, it gives CASSLYISGNTIYF.

This chain uses TRBV5-1 with TRBJ1-1; 7 bases fit TRBD1. Trimming removed 2 bases from V and 4 bases from J; junction bases left unmatched: 5. Germline V gene lookup returns CDR1 SGHRS and CDR2 YFSETQ. This CDR3 contains 14 residues. The CDR3 region is CASSFSAGGTEAFF. CDR3 DNA: TGCGCCAGCAGCTTTTCGGCAGGGGGCACTGAAGCTTTCTTT.

Comments on this clone: The sample carries other DNA sequences with the same CDR3. The chain links TRBV19 to TRBJ1-1, with D possibly being TRBD1 (6 bases). Trimming removed 3 bases at V and 4 bases at J, with 15 bases between. The CDR3 is 15 amino acids. In germline, CDR1 is LNHDA, CDR2 SQIVND (reference sequence). This CDR3 reads CASSILQGLGTEAFF. The CDR3 bases are TGTGCCAGTAGTATCCTACAGGGTTTGGGCACTGAAGCTTTCTTT.